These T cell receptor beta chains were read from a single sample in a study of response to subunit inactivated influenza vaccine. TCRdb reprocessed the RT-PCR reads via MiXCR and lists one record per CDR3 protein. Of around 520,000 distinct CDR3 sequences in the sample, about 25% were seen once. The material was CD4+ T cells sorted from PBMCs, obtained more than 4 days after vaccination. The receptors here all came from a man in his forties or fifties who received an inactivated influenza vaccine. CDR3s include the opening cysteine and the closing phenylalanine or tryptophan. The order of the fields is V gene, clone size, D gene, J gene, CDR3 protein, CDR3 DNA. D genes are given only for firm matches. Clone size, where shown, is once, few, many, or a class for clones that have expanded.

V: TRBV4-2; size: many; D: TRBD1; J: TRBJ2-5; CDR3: CASSQGQGRETQYF; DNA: TGTGCCAGCAGCCAGGGACAGGGTAGGGAGACCCAGTACTTC
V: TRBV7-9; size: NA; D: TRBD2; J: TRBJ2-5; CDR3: CASSSSGAETQYF; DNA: TGTGCCAGCAGTTCAAGCGGGGCGGAGACCCAGTACTTC
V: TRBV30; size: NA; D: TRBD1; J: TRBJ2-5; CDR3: CAWSEDRVETQYF; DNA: TGTGCCTGGAGTGAAGACAGGGTAGAGACCCAGTACTTC
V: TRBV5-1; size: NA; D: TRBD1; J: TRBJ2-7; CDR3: CASSLDTGGRYEQYF; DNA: TGCGCCAGCAGCTTGGACACAGGGGGCAGGTACGAGCAGTACTTC
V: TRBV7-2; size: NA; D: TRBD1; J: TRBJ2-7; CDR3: CASSSLRGRREQYF; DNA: TGTGCCAGCAGCTCCCTCAGGGGGCGTCGGGAGCAGTACTTC
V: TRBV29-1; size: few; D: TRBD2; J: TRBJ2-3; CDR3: CSVDLSSGLTQYF; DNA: TGCAGCGTTGACCTATCTAGCGGGCTTACGCAGTATTTT
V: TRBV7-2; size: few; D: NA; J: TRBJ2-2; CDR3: CASSFQGGPTGELFF; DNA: TGTGCCAGCAGCTTCCAGGGGGGACCAACCGGGGAGCTGTTTTTT
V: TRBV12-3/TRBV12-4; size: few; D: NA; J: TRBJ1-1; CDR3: CASSLGGAEAFF; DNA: TGTGCCAGCAGTTTGGGGGGCGCTGAAGCTTTCTTT
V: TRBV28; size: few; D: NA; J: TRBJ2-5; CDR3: CASRPGLQETQYF; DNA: TGTGCCAGCAGGCCCGGACTACAAGAGACCCAGTACTTC
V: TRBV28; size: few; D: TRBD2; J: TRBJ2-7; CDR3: CASSSGSRHSYEQYF; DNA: TGTGCCAGCAGTAGCGGGAGCCGTCACTCCTACGAGCAGTACTTC
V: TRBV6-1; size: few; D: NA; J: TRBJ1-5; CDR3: CASRVTGLPNQPQHF; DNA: TGTGCCAGCAGGGTTACAGGGTTACCCAATCAGCCCCAGCATTTT
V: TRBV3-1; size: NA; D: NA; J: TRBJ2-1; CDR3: CASSQDPLREQFF; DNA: TGTGCCAGCAGCCAAGATCCCCTACGAGAGCAGTTCTTC
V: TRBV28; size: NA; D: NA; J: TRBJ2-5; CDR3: CASSLTAYQETQYF; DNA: TGTGCCAGCAGTTTAACGGCTTACCAAGAGACCCAGTACTTC
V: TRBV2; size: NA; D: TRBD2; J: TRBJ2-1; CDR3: CASRNSGGVYNEQFF; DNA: TGTGCCAGCAGGAATAGCGGGGGGGTCTACAATGAGCAGTTCTTC
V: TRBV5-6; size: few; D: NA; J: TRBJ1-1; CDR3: CASSLRPPGAEAFF; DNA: TGTGCCAGCAGCTTGAGGCCTCCTGGGGCTGAAGCTTTCTTT
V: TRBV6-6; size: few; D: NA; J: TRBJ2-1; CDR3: CASGTVDYNEQFF; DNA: TGTGCCAGCGGGACGGTGGATTACAATGAGCAGTTCTTC
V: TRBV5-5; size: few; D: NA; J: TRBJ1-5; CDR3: CASSLETTWSNQPQHF; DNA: TGTGCCAGCAGCTTGGAGACCACATGGAGCAATCAGCCCCAGCATTTT
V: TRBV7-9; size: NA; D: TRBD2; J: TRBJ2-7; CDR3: CASSPASGRVYEQYF; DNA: TGTGCCAGCAGCCCAGCTAGCGGGAGAGTCTACGAGCAGTACTTC
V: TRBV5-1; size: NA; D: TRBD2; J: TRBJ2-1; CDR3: CASSYKGTSGGIGYNEQFF; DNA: TGCGCCAGCAGCTACAAAGGGACTAGCGGGGGCATTGGGTACAATGAGCAGTTCTTC
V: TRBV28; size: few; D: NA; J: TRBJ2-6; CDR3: CASSSTGFFSGANVLTF; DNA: TGTGCCAGCAGTTCCACAGGATTCTTCTCTGGGGCCAACGTCCTGACTTTC
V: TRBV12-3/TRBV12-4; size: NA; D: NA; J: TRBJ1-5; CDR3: CASSPQGQQPQHF; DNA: TGTGCCAGCAGTCCACAGGGCCAACAGCCCCAGCATTTT
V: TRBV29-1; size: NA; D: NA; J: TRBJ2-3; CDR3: CSVGGGSTDTQYF; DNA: TGCAGCGTTGGAGGAGGGTCGACAGATACGCAGTATTTT
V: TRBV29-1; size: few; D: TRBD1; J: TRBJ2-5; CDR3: CSIIQGQETQYF; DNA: TGCAGCATCATACAGGGGCAGGAGACCCAGTACTTC
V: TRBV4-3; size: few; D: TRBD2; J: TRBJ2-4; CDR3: CASSQDTAGGLLAKNIQYF; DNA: TGCGCCAGCAGCCAAGATACGGCGGGGGGGCTGTTAGCCAAAAACATTCAGTACTTC
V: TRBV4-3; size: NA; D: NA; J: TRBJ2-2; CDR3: CASSQRAGELFF; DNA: TGCGCCAGCAGCCAACGAGCCGGGGAGCTGTTTTTT
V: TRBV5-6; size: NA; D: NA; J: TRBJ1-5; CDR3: CASSLAGGGRNQPQHF; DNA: TGTGCCAGCAGCTTGGCGGGGGGCGGACGCAATCAGCCCCAGCATTTT
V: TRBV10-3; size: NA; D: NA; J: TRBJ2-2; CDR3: CAISVAVNPANTGELFF; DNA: TGTGCCATCAGTGTTGCAGTGAATCCCGCGAACACCGGGGAGCTGTTTTTT
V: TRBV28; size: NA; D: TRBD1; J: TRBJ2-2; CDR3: CASSSLQGFGELFF; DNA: TGTGCCAGCAGTTCCTTACAGGGGTTCGGGGAGCTGTTTTTT
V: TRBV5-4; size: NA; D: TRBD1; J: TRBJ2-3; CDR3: CASSSTDRGTTDTQYF; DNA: TGTGCCAGCAGCTCGACTGACAGGGGGACCACAGATACGCAGTATTTT